This T cell receptor (beta chain) was identified in a study of CXCR3-negative and CXCR3-positive naive CD8 T cells. Study-wide context: For each library, about 1.5 +/- 0.3 million TRB reads were obtained, roughly 130 million in total.

A note on this clonotype: No antigen is known for it.

Study-wide results and caveats: TRBV-TRBJ usage was alike in naive CXCR3-negative and CXCR3-positive cells but differed in memory cells. CXCR3-positive naive cells had more hydrophobic TRB CDR3s than CXCR3-negative naive cells. Both naive subsets carried similar amounts of surface CD5, so TCR strength was inferred from TRB CDR3 properties.

Carrying UMI labels, the TRB cDNA libraries were prepared through 5' RACE. TCRdb reprocessed the 5' RACE reads; each CDR3 protein has one entry and no DNA is given. Its table lists fewer than 90,000 distinct CDR3 sequences. CDR1 is SEHNR and CDR2 is FQNEAQ in the germline V gene (reference sequence). The CDR3 length is 15 residues. The rearrangement links TRBV7-9 to TRBJ2-3; TCRdb gives TRBD1 as the D gene, but with no DNA this cannot be confirmed. The receptor was derived from a human donor in good health. Some clones in this sample may be carry-over from other donors' samples. The specimen was naive CXCR3+ CD8+ T cells from blood. Subset given: CD45RO-CCR7+CD27+CD95- naive CD8+ T cells expressing CXCR3 (TNR3+). The CDR3 region is CASSWRQTEGDTQYF.